This TCR beta chain was retrieved from a study of T cells in Graves' hyperthyroidism and ophthalmopathy. Whole-study results and caveats: Model predictions of ophthalmopathy came a median around 6.5 months before onset.

V lost 2 bases and J 3 bases, leaving 5 bases between the germline ends. CDR1 is MNHEY and CDR2 is SMNVEV in the germline V gene (reference sequence). CDR3 size: 13 residues. Template material for amplifying TCR beta CDR3 regions consisted of RNA transcripts. With the HTBI primer set, the TCR CDR3 went through a first round of RT-PCR. TCRdb reprocessed the multiplex PCR reads with MiXCR, giving one entry per CDR3 protein. The sample lists some 380,000 distinct CDR3 sequences, roughly 14% occurring once. This clonotype appeared many times. What it binds is unknown. The sequence derives from a man aged 30-40 years with Graves' hyperthyroidism that later progressed to Graves' ophthalmopathy. This chain uses TRBV27 with TRBJ1-5; D is undetermined. The sequencing sample was made of blood. The DNA for the CDR3 is TGTGCCAGCAGTTTAGGCAACAATCAGCCCCAGCATTTT. This encodes CASSLGNNQPQHF.